A selection of T cell receptor beta chains follows, all from one sample in a study of identical twins. TCRdb passed the 5' RACE reads through MiXCR, listing each CDR3 protein once. The sample contains just under 550,000 distinct CDR3 sequences, roughly 15% of which appear only once. The same sample was also studied in work on yellow fever vaccine responses in identical twins.

The sequenced sample consisted of CD4+ T cells sorted from blood. All receptors derive from a young woman in good health. The CDR3 runs from the conserved cysteine through the conserved F or W. Fields, in order: J gene, clone size, D gene, V gene, CDR3 protein, CDR3 DNA. D genes are given only for firm matches. A clone size is listed for some rows: how often the clone was seen (once, few, many), or a class if it is expanded.

>TRBJ2-3|-|-|TRBV7-2
CASSLPSSGLFTDTQYF
TGTGCCAGCAGCTTACCATCCAGCGGACTTTTCACAGATACGCAGTATTTT
>TRBJ1-2|few|TRBD1|TRBV12-3/TRBV12-4
CASSLGDRGGGYTF
TGTGCCAGCAGTTTAGGGGACAGGGGAGGCGGCTACACCTTC
>TRBJ2-2|-|-|TRBV9
CASSVAMDAPGELFF
TGTGCCAGCAGCGTAGCGATGGACGCCCCCGGGGAGCTGTTTTTT
>TRBJ2-3|-|TRBD2|TRBV5-1
CASSLPGTSGGRDTQYF
TGCGCCAGCAGCTTGCCCGGGACTAGCGGGGGCAGAGATACGCAGTATTTT
>TRBJ1-2|-|-|TRBV19
CASTRAAPANYGYTF
TGTGCCAGTACAAGGGCGGCACCAGCTAACTATGGCTACACCTTC
>TRBJ1-1|-|-|TRBV3-1
CASSQSIGGGTEAFF
TGTGCCAGCAGCCAATCTATAGGGGGTGGTACTGAAGCTTTCTTT
>TRBJ1-1|-|-|TRBV7-9
CASSLGLGQLNTEAFF
TGTGCCAGCAGCTTAGGTCTCGGACAGTTGAACACTGAAGCTTTCTTT
>TRBJ2-5|few|-|TRBV15
CATRHSAQETQYF
TGTGCCACCAGACACAGTGCTCAAGAGACCCAGTACTTC
>TRBJ2-5|many|-|TRBV6-6
CASKYQETQYF
TGTGCCAGCAAATACCAAGAGACCCAGTACTTC
>TRBJ2-5|-|-|TRBV20-1
CSGSARTLGGETQYF
TGCAGTGGTTCAGCAAGGACACTTGGGGGGGAGACCCAGTACTTC
>TRBJ2-1|few|-|TRBV3-1
CASSTNRLDNEQFF
TGTGCCAGCAGCACCAATCGATTAGACAATGAGCAGTTCTTC
>TRBJ1-5|-|-|TRBV7-8
CASSLSGGNSNQPQHF
TGTGCCAGCAGCTTATCGGGGGGGAATAGCAATCAGCCCCAGCATTTT
>TRBJ1-3|-|-|TRBV24-1
CATSDSRAEDTIYF
TGTGCCACCAGTGATTCCCGGGCTGAGGACACCATATATTTT
>TRBJ2-1|many|TRBD1|TRBV29-1
CSVKSRQGDSYNEQFF
TGCAGCGTTAAGAGTCGACAGGGAGACTCCTACAATGAGCAGTTCTTC
>TRBJ2-5|many|TRBD2|TRBV5-1
CASSLGALAGDQETQYF
TGCGCCAGCAGCTTGGGAGCCCTAGCGGGGGACCAAGAGACCCAGTACTTC
>TRBJ2-1|few|TRBD2|TRBV10-3
CAISDGTTNEQFF
TGTGCCATCAGTGATGGGACTACCAATGAGCAGTTCTTC
>TRBJ2-5|many|-|TRBV20-1
CSVGTSLPRGQYF
TGCAGTGTCGGGACGTCGTTACCCCGGGGCCAGTACTTC
>TRBJ2-1|-|-|TRBV7-9
CASSGVTGSSYNEQFF
TGTGCCAGCAGCGGAGTAACAGGGAGCTCCTACAATGAGCAGTTCTTC
>TRBJ1-2|many|-|TRBV25-1
CASSDRTRGTYGYTF
TGTGCCAGCAGTGATCGGACAAGGGGTACCTATGGCTACACCTTC
>TRBJ2-1|few|TRBD2|TRBV20-1
CSARTLAGGPQSYNEQFF
TGCAGTGCTAGAACACTAGCGGGAGGGCCCCAATCCTACAATGAGCAGTTCTTC